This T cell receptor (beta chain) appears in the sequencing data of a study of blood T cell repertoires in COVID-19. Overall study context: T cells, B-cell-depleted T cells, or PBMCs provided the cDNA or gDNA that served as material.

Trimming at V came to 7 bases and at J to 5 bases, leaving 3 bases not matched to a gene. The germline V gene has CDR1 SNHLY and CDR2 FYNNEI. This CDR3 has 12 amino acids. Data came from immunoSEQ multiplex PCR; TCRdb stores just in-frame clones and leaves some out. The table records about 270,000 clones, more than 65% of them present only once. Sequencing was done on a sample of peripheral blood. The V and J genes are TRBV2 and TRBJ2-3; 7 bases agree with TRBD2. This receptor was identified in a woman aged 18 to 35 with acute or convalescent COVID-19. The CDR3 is CASKASGDTQYF. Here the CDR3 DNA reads TGTGCCAGCAAGGCTAGCGGAGATACGCAGTATTTT.